Given below is one TCR beta chain in context. Its antigen remains unidentified. Assay: immunoSEQ multiplex PCR; the TCRdb copy retains only in-frame clones and omits some. The table includes fewer than 75,000 clones, roughly nine tenths detected once. Patients with autoimmune history or systemic immunosuppression were excluded. The V gene's germline CDR1 is MNHNY and CDR2 SVGAGI (reference sequence). This CDR3 has 16 amino acids. Trimming took 6 bases from V and 4 from J; bases not matched to a gene: 10. The entry originates in a study of OX40 agonist ivuxolimab in advanced cancers. Study at large: Each dose-escalation patient presented with hepatocellular carcinoma, melanoma, renal cell or head and neck cancer. The dose-escalation cohort was roughly 84% male, with a mean age of around 54 years, ranging about 23 to 90. Study-wide results and caveats: Clonal expansion by week 6 occurred in CD4+ and CD8+ blood T cells (at 0.1 to 3.0 mg/kg).

The sequences come from CD4+ or CD8+ T cells sorted from blood, collected in a trial of the OX40 agonist ivuxolimab. The V and J genes are TRBV6-6 and TRBJ1-3; 9 nucleotides match TRBD1. This clonotype was sampled from an adult with an advanced solid tumor such as melanoma, head and neck, liver or kidney cancer. CDR3 protein: CASSSPRQGGGNTIYF. The CDR3 region has the DNA TGTGCCAGCAGCTCCCCCCGACAGGGGGGGGGAAACACCATATATTTT.